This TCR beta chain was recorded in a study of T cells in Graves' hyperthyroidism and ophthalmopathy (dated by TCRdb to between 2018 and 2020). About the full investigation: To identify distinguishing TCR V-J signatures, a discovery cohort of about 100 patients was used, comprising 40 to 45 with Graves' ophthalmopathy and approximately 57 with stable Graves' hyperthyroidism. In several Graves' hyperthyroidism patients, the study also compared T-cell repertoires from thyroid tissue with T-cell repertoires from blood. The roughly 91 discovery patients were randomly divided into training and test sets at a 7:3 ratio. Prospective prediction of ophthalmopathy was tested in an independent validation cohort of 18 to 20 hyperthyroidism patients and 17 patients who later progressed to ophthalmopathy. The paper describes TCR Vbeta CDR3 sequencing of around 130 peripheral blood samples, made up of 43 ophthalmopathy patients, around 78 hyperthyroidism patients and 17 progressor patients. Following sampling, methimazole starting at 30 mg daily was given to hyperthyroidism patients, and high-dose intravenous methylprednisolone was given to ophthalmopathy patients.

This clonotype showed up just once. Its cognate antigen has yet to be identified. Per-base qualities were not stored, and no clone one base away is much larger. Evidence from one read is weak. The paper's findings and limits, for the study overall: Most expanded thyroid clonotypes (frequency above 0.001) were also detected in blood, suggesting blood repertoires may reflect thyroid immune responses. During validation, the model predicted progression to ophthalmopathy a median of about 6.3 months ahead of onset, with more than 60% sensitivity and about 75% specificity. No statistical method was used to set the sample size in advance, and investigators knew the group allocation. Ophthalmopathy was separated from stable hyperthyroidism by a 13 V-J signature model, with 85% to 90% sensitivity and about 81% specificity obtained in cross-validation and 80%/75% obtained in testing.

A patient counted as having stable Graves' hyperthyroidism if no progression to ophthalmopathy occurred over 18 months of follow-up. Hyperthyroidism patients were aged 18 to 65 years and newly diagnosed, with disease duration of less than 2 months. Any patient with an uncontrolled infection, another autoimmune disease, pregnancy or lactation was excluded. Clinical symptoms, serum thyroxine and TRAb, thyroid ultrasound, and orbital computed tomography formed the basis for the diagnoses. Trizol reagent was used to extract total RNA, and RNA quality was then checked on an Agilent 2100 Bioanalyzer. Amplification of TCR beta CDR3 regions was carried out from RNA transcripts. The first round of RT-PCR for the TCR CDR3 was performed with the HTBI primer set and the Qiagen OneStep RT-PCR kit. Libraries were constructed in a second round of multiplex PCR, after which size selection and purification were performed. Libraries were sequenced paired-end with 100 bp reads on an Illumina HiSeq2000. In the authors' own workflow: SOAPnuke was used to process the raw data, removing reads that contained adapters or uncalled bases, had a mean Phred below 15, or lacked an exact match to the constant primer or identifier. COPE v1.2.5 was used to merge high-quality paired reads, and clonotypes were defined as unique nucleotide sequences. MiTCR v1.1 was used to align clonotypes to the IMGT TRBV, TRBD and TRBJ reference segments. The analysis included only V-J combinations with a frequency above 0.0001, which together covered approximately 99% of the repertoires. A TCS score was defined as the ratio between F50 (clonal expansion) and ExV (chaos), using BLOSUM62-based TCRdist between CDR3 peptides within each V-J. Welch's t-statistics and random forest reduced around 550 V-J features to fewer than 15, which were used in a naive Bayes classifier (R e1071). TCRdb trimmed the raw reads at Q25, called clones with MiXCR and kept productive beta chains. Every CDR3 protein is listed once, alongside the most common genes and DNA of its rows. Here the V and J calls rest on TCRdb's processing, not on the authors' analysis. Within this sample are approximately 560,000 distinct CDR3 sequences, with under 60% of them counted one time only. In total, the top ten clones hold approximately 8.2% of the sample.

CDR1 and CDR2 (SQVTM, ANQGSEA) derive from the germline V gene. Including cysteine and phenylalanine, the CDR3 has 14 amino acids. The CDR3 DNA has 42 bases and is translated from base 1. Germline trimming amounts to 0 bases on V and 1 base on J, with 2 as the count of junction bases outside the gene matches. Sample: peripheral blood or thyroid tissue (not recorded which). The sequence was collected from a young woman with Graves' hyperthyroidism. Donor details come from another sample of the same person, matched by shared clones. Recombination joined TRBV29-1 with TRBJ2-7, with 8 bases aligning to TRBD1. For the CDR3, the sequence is CSVEDGTGSYEQYF. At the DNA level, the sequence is TGCAGCGTTGAAGACGGGACAGGATCCTACGAGCAGTACTTC.